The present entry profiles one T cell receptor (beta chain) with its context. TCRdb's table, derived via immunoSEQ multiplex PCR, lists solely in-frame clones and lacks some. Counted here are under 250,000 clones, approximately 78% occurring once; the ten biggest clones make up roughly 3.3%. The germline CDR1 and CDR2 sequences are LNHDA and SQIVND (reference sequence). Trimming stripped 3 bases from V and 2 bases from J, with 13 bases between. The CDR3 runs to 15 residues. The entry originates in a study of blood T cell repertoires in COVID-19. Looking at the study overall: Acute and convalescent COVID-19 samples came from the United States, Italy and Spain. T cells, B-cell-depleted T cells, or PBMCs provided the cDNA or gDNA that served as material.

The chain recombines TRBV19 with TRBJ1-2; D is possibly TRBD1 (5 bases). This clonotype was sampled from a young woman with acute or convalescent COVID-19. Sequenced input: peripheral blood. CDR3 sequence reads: CASSIGGVINYGYTF. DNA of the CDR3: TGTGCCAGTAGTATCGGAGGGGTCATAAACTATGGCTACACCTTC. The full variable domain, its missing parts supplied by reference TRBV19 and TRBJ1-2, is DGGITQSPKYLFRKEGQNVTLSCEQNLNHDAMYWYRQDPGQGLRLIYYSQIVNDFQKGDIAEGYSVSREKKESFPLTVTSAQKNPTAFYLCASSIGGVINYGYTFGSGTRLTVV.